The 19 T cell receptor beta chains presented below share a single source sample, sequenced in a study of cytomegalovirus exposure and HLA in healthy donors. 60 Vbeta and 13 Jbeta primers were used in PCR. Here immunoSEQ multiplex PCR was the method, and the copy in TCRdb shows in-frame clones only, minus some. The data show 150,000 to 200,000 clones, around 75% seen once. Sequences were obtained from PBMCs. Source of these receptors: a man younger than 30 in good health and CMV-seropositive.

This clone appeared once. The rearrangement uses TRBV11-2 and TRBJ2-3; D ambiguous. The V and J ends lost 5 bases and 9 bases respectively, with 12 bases between them. The CDR3 is made up of 12 amino acids. Germline lookup yields CDR1 SGHAT and CDR2 FQNNGV. The CDR3 DNA reads TGTGCCAGCAGCCCCTCGGAGAGGACGCAGTATTTT. It codes for CASSPSERTQYF.

V usage is TRBV7-2 and J usage is TRBJ2-3; 7 bases line up with TRBD2. Per the germline V gene, CDR1 is SGHTA and CDR2 is FQGNSA. This CDR3 spans 16 amino acids. The trim removed 5 bases at V and 1 base at J, leaving 9 bases unmatched. In DNA form, the CDR3 reads TGTGCCAGCAGCGGGAGGGGAGGGCGAGGCACAGATACGCAGTATTTT. It encodes CASSGRGGRGTDTQYF. Looking up the rest from reference TRBV7-2 and TRBJ2-3 gives the full variable domain: GAGVSQSPSNKVTEKGKDVELRCDPISGHTALYWYRQSLGQGLEFLIYFQGNSAPDKSGLPSDRFSAERTGGSVSTLTIQRTQQEDSAVYLCASSGRGGRGTDTQYFGPGTRLTVL.

This clone has only one observation. The gene calls are TRBV19 and TRBJ1-3; 7 bases fit TRBD1. J was trimmed by 3 bases and V by 5 bases; bases with no gene match: 10. CDR1 and CDR2 from the germline V gene are LNHDA and SQIVND (reference sequence). This CDR3 has 16 residues. The CDR3 bases are TGTGCCAGTAGTCTCCCAGGGGGAGAATTTGGAAACACCATATATTTT. Translating it yields CASSLPGGEFGNTIYF.

The chain couples TRBV30 to TRBJ1-2; no firm D call. The length of the CDR3 is 15 residues. V lost 7 bases, J lost 7 bases, and 25 bases lay in between. The germline gives CDR1 GTSNPN, CDR2 SVGIG (reference sequence). The CDR3 spells CASPEKREGLGGYTF. The CDR3, as DNA: TGTGCCTCGCCCGAGAAACGTGAGGGTTTGGGTGGCTACACCTTC.

This clone was detected only once. The V gene is TRBV5-1, the J gene TRBJ2-7; 8 bases align to TRBD2. From germline, CDR1 is SGHRS and CDR2 YFSETQ. The V gene end was trimmed by 5 bases and the J gene end by 3 bases; junction bases not matched to a gene: 7. This CDR3 is built from 14 residues. CDR3 in DNA: TGCGCCAGCAGTATGGGCACTAGCGGCTACGAGCAGTACTTC. This codes for CASSMGTSGYEQYF.

V is TRBV6-1 and J is TRBJ2-7, with D perhaps matching TRBD2 (5 bases). The V gene's germline CDR1 is MNHNS and CDR2 SASEGT. This CDR3 is built from 11 residues. V lost 8 bases to trimming and J lost 4 bases, with 9 bases between them. DNA of the CDR3: TGTGCCAGCGGTCTAGCTTACGAGCAGTACTTC. As protein: CASGLAYEQYF.

The V and J genes are TRBV7-8 and TRBJ2-7, with D perhaps TRBD2 (5 bases). The CDR3 has 16 residues. Germline-derived CDR1 and CDR2 are SGHVS and FQNEAQ. V dropped 3 bases and J dropped 0 bases, with 15 bases sitting between them. This CDR3 is CASSFVPQRYSYEQYF. The CDR3 bases are TGTGCCAGCAGCTTCGTTCCCCAGCGGTACTCCTACGAGCAGTACTTC.

V gene TRBV5-4 combines with J gene TRBJ1-2, with 8 bases fitting TRBD1. This CDR3 has 13 amino acids. Germline CDR1 and CDR2: SGHNT and YYREEE (reference sequence). The V and J ends lost 4 bases and 3 bases, in that order; junction bases with no gene match: 2. The CDR3 DNA sequence: TGTGCCAGCAGCCAGGACAGGGACTATGGCTACACCTTC. Translation gives CASSQDRDYGYTF.

V and J are TRBV6-5 and TRBJ2-1, with TRBD1 matching 11 bases. This CDR3 has 14 amino acids. Trimming removed 5 bases from V and 10 bases from J; junction bases left unmatched: 7. Germline V lookup: CDR1 MNHEY, CDR2 SVGAGI. The DNA for the CDR3 is TGTGCCAGCAGTCCTCCGGGACAGGGGGGGGAGCAGTTCTTC. It yields the protein CASSPPGQGGEQFF.

This chain joins TRBV21-1 and TRBJ2-1; the table's D call, TRBD2, was not checked against the DNA. TRBV21-1 is given as a pseudogene. The CDR3 has 17 amino acids. The CDR3 region has the DNA TGTGCCAGCAGCAAAGCAGGACTAGCGGCCTCCTACAATGAGCAGTTCTTC. Its translation: CASSKAGLAASYNEQFF.

The chain combines TRBV4-1 with TRBJ1-5; D ambiguous. This CDR3 has 16 residues. V was cut by 4 bases and J by 1 base, with 14 bases left in between. Germline CDR1 reads MGHRA; CDR2 reads YSYEKL. The CDR3 region is CASSRKQDPSNQPQHF. DNA for the CDR3: TGCGCCAGCAGCCGAAAGCAGGATCCCAGCAATCAGCCCCAGCATTTT.

J is TRBJ2-7 and V is TRBV29-1; 8 nucleotides align to TRBD2. V shed 7 bases, J shed 0 bases, and the junction held 11 bases outside the gene matches. CDR3 length equals 15 residues. CDR1 is SQVTM, CDR2 ANQGSEA, per germline. CDR3 sequence: CSARRTSGSSYEQYF. DNA of the CDR3: TGCAGCGCTCGGAGAACTAGCGGATCCTCCTACGAGCAGTACTTC.

The V and J genes are TRBV27 and TRBJ2-7, with 13 bases that match TRBD2. The CDR3 has 16 amino acids. CDR1 and CDR2 (germline): MNHEY, SMNVEV (reference sequence). V was clipped by 4 bases and J by 1 base; unmatched bases: 4. The CDR3: CASSWTSGRGSYEQYF. The CDR3 DNA sequence: TGTGCCAGCAGTTGGACTAGCGGGAGAGGGTCCTACGAGCAGTACTTC.

The chain has TRBV27 and TRBJ1-2; D is uncertain. There are 17 residues in the CDR3. Between the trimmed V and J ends, which lost 4 bases and 1 base, there was a span of 19 bases. The V gene's germline CDR1 is MNHEY and CDR2 SMNVEV (reference sequence). The CDR3 DNA follows: TGTGCCAGCAGTTCCCTTGGAGCCCTGAGACTTAACTATGGCTACACCTTC. It translates to CASSSLGALRLNYGYTF.

The chain carries TRBV28 and TRBJ2-5; 11 bases align to TRBD2. Trimming removed 5 bases from V and 0 bases from J; junction bases left unmatched: 5. Per germline, CDR1 MDHEN and CDR2 SYDVKM. The CDR3 is made up of 16 amino acids. The CDR3 DNA sequence: TGTGCCAGCAGTCCCGGGACTAGCGGCTACCAAGAGACCCAGTACTTC. It is translated as CASSPGTSGYQETQYF.

The rearrangement links TRBV11-3 to TRBJ2-1, with D perhaps matching TRBD2 (6 bases). The CDR3 has 13 residues. Trimming pared 5 bases from V and 8 bases from J, leaving 13 bases between. The germline V gene has CDR1 SGHNT and CDR2 YENEEA. The CDR3, as DNA: TGTGCCAGCAGCCCCAGACTAGTTGATGAGCAGTTCTTC. Amino acids: CASSPRLVDEQFF.

This chain connects TRBV6-1 to TRBJ1-1, with TRBD1 matching over 7 bases. Germline V CDR1 and CDR2: MNHNS, SASEGT. The CDR3 extends over 15 amino acids. With V trimmed by 5 bases and J by 4 bases, 10 bases remained unmatched. The CDR3 sequence is CASSFVGQGGTEAFF. Here the CDR3 DNA reads TGTGCCAGCAGTTTTGTTGGTCAGGGGGGCACTGAAGCTTTCTTT.

The chain links TRBV28 to TRBJ1-5; D unresolved. The CDR3 length is 11 residues. Trimming stripped 4 bases from V and 6 bases from J, with 4 bases between. Germline V gene data show CDR1 as MDHEN and CDR2 as SYDVKM. The CDR3 reads CASSSRQPQHF. The CDR3 nucleotides read TGTGCCAGCAGTTCCCGTCAGCCCCAGCATTTT.

CDR3 protein: CASSLFTSSGSADTQYF. The CDR3 DNA follows: TGTGCCAGCAGCTTATTTACGTCTAGCGGGAGCGCAGATACGCAGTATTTT. The chain combines TRBV7-9 with TRBJ2-3; 10 bases match TRBD2. The ends lost 2 bases at V and 4 bases at J; junction bases unmatched: 9. Germline CDR1 SEHNR, CDR2 FQNEAQ (reference sequence). The CDR3 spans 17 residues.